These 10 T cell receptor beta chains were all obtained from the same sample, sequenced in a study of human T cells and chemical hapten exposure. One entry per CDR3 protein, called by TCRdb with MiXCR from the 5' RACE reads. Among 80,000 or so distinct CDR3 sequences, more than 15% were seen once, and the ten largest hold nearly 7%. It was from unfractionated whole blood that total RNA was extracted. All receptors come from a female donor in good health.

This clonotype was seen a few times. The chain carries TRBV29-1 and TRBJ1-1; no clear D gene. The CDR3 spans 13 residues. With 0 bases removed from V and 1 base from J, the gap between germline ends came to 6 bases. CDR1 is SQVTM, CDR2 ANQGSEA, per germline. The DNA of the CDR3 is TGCAGCGTTGAAGATTGGAGGAACACTGAAGCTTTCTTT. This codes for CSVEDWRNTEAFF.

J is TRBJ1-1 and V is TRBV7-9; D call uncertain. This CDR3 is built from 14 residues. Germline values: CDR1 SEHNR, CDR2 FQNEAQ (reference sequence). The ends were cut back, 5 bases at V and 3 bases at J, with 13 bases in the middle. The CDR3 DNA follows: TGTGCCAGCAGCATGAGGTCAAACTACACTGAAGCTTTCTTT. It is translated as CASSMRSNYTEAFF.

In its sample, this clonotype was seen a few times. J is TRBJ2-3 and V is TRBV20-1; D is ambiguous. V was clipped by 3 bases and J by 4 bases, with 14 bases between them. This CDR3 is built from 14 residues. CDR1 is DFQATT, CDR2 SNEGSKA, per germline (reference sequence). The CDR3 spells CSASLGQAADTQYF. DNA for the CDR3: TGCAGTGCTAGTTTAGGGCAGGCCGCAGATACGCAGTATTTT.

This clonotype was found a few times. V usage is TRBV19 and J usage is TRBJ1-2, with TRBD1 as a possible D gene (5 bases). This CDR3 contains 14 residues. Per the germline V gene, CDR1 is LNHDA and CDR2 is SQIVND (reference sequence). Trimming cost V 5 bases and J 3 bases, with 13 bases left between them. Written as DNA, the CDR3 is TGTGCCAGTAGTGCGGATCGGGGGGACTATGGCTACACCTTC. Its protein is CASSADRGDYGYTF.

In its sample, this clonotype was seen a few times. The J gene is TRBJ1-2, the V gene TRBV5-6, with no clear D. This CDR3 is 12 amino acids long. V was pared by 2 bases and J by 1 base, with 3 bases between. Germline CDR1 SGHDT, CDR2 YYEEEE. The CDR3 protein is CASSLNNYGYTF. DNA of the CDR3: TGTGCCAGCAGCTTAAATAACTATGGCTACACCTTC.

This clonotype showed up just a few times. V is TRBV7-2 and J is TRBJ2-7; 9 bases align to TRBD2. The CDR3 loop spans 16 amino acids. CDR1 and CDR2 (germline): SGHTA, FQGNSA. Trimming at V came to 1 base and at J to 7 bases, leaving 11 bases not matched to a gene. The CDR3 protein is CASSLGVAGATGEQYF. The CDR3 coding sequence is TGTGCCAGCAGCTTAGGGGTAGCGGGAGCTACGGGAGAGCAGTACTTC.

This clonotype showed up just a few times. The chain combines TRBV20-1 with TRBJ2-7, with a weak D call TRBD1 (6 bases). Per germline, CDR1 DFQATT and CDR2 SNEGSKA (reference sequence). The CDR3 consists of 18 residues. Deletions cut 1 base from V and 3 bases from J, with 25 bases between. CDR3 residues: CSARGGRGEGTTNYEQYF. CDR3 bases: TGCAGTGCTAGAGGGGGCAGGGGAGAAGGAACCACCAACTACGAGCAGTACTTC.

For this clonotype: One end of the junction is discordant with germline, which a read error may explain. This chain joins TRBV20-1 and TRBJ2-1, with D uncertain. The germline V gene encodes CDR1 DFQATT and CDR2 SNEGSKA (reference sequence). This CDR3 is built from 11 residues. CDR3 protein: CSASSAAFSLF. Here the CDR3 DNA reads TGCAGTGCCTCTTCTGCCGCCTTTAGCCTCTTC.

This clonotype was detected many times. The chain employs TRBV12-3 or TRBV12-4 and TRBJ1-1, with unresolved D. The length of the CDR3 is 12 residues. With 4 bases removed from V and 11 bases from J, the gap between germline ends came to 14 bases. The CDR3 coding sequence is TGTGCCAGCAGTTCCACGGGAGGGATGGCTTTCTTT. Its protein is CASSSTGGMAFF.

A few counts support this clonotype. This CDR3 is CASKGGPSGNTIYF. The DNA of the CDR3 is TGTGCCAGCAAAGGAGGGCCGTCTGGAAACACCATATATTTT. This rearrangement joins TRBV28 to TRBJ1-3; no clear D gene. The V end lost 7 bases, the J end lost 1 base, and 11 bases lay between the germline ends. The CDR3 spans 14 residues. Germline V lookup: CDR1 MDHEN, CDR2 SYDVKM.